This T cell receptor beta chain was sequenced during a study of CD8 T cells in Susac syndrome. Blood CD8+ and CD4+ T cells underwent high-throughput TCR beta sequencing. TEMRA cells underwent FACS enrichment and CD8+ and CD4+ T cells underwent negative isolation. The authors reverse transcribed roughly 0.5 to 1 ug RNA with random hexamers. TCRdb re-derived calls from the immunoSEQ multiplex PCR reads in MiXCR, one entry per CDR3 protein. Of over 95,000 distinct CDR3 sequences detected, 80% to 95% appear once; the ten largest clones hold around 0.12%. CDR3 size: 14 residues. The germline V gene has CDR1 LNHNV and CDR2 YYDKDF (reference sequence). Trimming removed 0 bases from V and 4 bases from J; junction bases left unmatched: 3.

The sample comprised CD8+ T cells from PBMCs. The clonotype comes from a human donor in good health. The chain has TRBV15 and TRBJ2-7; the match to TRBD1 covers 7 bases. The CDR3 region has the DNA TGTGCCACCAGCAGAGATCCACAGGGGTACGAGCAGTACTTC. Translation: CATSRDPQGYEQYF.